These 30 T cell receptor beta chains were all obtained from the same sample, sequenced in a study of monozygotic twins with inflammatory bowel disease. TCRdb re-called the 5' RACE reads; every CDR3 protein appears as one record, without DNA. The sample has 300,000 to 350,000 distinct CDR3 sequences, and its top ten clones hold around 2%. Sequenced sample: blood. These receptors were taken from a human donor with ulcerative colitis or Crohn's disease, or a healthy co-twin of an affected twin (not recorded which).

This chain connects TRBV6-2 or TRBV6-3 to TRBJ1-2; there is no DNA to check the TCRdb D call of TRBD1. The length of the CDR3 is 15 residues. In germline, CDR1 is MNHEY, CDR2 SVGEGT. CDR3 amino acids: CASRTSQGLDYGYTF.

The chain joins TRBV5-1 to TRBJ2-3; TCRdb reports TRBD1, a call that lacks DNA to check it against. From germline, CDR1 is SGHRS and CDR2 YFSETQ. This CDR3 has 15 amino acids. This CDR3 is CASSLIGDLTDTQYF.

The CDR3 sequence is CASSLSGGTAYEQYF. The chain employs TRBV7-2 and TRBJ2-7; TCRdb designates TRBD1, a call that cannot be tested without DNA. Germline V gene data show CDR1 as SGHTA and CDR2 as FQGNSA. This CDR3 has 15 amino acids.

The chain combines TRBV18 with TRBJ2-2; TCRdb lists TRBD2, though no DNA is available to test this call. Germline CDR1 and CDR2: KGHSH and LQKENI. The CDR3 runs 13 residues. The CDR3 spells CASSPHEGGQLFF.

The CDR3 here is CSAREGRSYGYTF. This chain joins TRBV20-1 and TRBJ1-2; TCRdb reports TRBD1, a call that lacks DNA to check it against. Germline CDR1 reads DFQATT; CDR2 reads SNEGSKA (reference sequence). The CDR3 consists of 13 residues.

The CDR3 region is CASSPQPGNTIYF. The chain couples TRBV4-3 to TRBJ1-3. The CDR3 is 13 residues long. In germline, CDR1 is LGHNA, CDR2 YSLEER.

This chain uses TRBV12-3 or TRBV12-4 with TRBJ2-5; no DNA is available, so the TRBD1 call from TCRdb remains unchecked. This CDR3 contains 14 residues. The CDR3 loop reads CASSPGYVQETQYF.

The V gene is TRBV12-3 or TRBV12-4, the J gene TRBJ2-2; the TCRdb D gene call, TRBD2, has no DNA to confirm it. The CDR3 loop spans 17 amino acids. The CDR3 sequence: CASRRTPGRLAGGELFF.

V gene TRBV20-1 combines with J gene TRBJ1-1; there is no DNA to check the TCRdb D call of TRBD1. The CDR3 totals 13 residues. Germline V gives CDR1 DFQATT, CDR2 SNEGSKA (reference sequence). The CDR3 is CSAEGVRSTEAFF.

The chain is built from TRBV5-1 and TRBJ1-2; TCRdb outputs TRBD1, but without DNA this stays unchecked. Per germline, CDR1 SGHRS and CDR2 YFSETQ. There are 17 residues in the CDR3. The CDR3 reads CASSPTSGTGVSWGRTF.

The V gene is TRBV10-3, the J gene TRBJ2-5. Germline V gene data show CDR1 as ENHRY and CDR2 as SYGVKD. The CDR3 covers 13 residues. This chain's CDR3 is CAIRDRDQETQYF.

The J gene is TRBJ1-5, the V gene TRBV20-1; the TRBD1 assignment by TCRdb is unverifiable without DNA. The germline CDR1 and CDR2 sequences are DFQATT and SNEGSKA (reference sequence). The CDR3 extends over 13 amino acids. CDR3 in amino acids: CSAVRGPNQPQHF.

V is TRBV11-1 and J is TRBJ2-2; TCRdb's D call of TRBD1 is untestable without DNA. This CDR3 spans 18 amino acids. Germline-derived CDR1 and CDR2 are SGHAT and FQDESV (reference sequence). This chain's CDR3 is CASSRRGQTSLNTGELFF.

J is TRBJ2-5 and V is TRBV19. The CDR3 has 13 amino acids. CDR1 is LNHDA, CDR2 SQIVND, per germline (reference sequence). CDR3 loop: CASSISGFETQYF.

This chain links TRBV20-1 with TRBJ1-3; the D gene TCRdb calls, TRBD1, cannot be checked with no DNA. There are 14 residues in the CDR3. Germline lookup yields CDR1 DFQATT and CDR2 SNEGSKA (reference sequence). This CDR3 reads CSAGERGWRNTIYF.

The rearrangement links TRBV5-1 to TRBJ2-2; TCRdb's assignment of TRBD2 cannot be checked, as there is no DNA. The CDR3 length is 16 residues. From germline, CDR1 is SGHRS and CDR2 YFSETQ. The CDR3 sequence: CASSPGGLAGSGELFF.

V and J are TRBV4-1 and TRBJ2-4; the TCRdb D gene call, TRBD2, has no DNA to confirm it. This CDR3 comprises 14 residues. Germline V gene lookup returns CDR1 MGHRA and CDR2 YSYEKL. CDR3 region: CASSRLAGENIQYF.

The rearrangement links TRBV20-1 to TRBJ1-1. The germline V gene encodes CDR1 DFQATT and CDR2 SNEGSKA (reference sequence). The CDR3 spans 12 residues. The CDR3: CSAVGRAFEAFF.

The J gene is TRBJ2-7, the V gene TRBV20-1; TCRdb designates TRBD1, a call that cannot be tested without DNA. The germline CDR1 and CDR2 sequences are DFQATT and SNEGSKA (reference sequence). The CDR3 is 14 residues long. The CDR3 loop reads CSAREDSFRWEQYF.

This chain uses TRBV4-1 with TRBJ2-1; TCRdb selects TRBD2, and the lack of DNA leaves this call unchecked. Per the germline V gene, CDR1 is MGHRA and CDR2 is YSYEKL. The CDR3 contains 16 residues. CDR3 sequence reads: CASSLEFRGPEGEQFF.

The CDR3 sequence: CSVEENQGGTQYF. V is TRBV29-1 and J is TRBJ2-5; as DNA is missing, the TRBD1 call by TCRdb cannot be tested. The CDR3 has 13 residues. CDR1 is SQVTM and CDR2 is ANQGSEA in the germline V gene.

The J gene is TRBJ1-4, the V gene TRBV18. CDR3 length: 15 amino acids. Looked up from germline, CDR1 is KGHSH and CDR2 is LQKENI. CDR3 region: CASSPTFATNEKLFF. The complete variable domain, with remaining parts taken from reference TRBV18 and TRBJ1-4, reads NAGVMQNPRHLVRRRGQEARLRCSPMKGHSHVYWYRQLPEEGLKFMVYLQKENIIDESGMPKERFSAEFPKEGPSILRIQQVVRGDSAAYFCASSPTFATNEKLFFGSGTQLSVL.

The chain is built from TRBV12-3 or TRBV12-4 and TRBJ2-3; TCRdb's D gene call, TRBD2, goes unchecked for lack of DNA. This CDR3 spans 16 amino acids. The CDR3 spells CASSDGTSRTTDTQYF.

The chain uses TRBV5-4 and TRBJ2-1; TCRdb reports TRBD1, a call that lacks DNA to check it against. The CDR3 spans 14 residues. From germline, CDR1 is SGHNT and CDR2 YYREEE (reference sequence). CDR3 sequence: CASKGGGRNNEQFF.

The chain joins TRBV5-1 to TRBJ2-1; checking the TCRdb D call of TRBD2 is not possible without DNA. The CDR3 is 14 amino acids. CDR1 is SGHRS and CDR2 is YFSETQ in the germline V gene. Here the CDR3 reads CASTILAGGGEQFF.

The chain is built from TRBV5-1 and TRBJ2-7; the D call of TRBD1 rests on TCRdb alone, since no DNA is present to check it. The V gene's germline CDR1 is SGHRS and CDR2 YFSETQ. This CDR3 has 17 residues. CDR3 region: CASSLEYRNQGGDEQYF.

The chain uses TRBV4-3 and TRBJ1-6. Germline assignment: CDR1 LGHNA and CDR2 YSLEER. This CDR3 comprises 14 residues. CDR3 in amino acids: CASSQEEYNSPLHF.

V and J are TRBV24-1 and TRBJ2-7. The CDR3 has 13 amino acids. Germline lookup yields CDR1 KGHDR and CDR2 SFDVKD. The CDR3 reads CATAQAGAREQYF.

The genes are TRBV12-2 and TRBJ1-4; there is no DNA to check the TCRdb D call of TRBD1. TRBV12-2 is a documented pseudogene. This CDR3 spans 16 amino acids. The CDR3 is CASRLALGGTNEKLFF.

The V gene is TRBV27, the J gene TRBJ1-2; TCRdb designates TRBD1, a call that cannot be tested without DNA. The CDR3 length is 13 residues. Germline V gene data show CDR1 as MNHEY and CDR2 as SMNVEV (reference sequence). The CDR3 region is CASSLSGGVGYTF.